One sample yielded the 23 T cell receptor beta chains listed below, sequenced in a study of T cells after posttransplantation cyclophosphamide. Assay used: immunoSEQ multiplex PCR; TCRdb lists only in-frame clones, some missing. The sample has under 40,000 clones, around 90% seen once; the top ten hold around 0.1%. The naive gate required viable CD3+CD4+ or CD3+CD8+ cells with CCR7+CD45RA+CD45RO-CD95-CD27+CD28+ phenotype. The sample was naive CD4+ T cells sorted from blood. These receptors all stem from a man aged 30 to 45 in good health and a related stem cell transplant donor.

The chain employs TRBV6-6 and TRBJ1-5; 7 bases align to TRBD1. Trimming removed 5 bases from V and 2 bases from J; junction bases left unmatched: 3. Germline V lookup: CDR1 MNHNY, CDR2 SVGAGI (reference sequence). CDR3 size: 14 residues. Here the CDR3 DNA reads TGTGCCAGCAGTGACAGGGTAGGCAATCAGCCCCAGCATTTT. Protein: CASSDRVGNQPQHF.

This clone was seen only a few times. The gene calls are TRBV6-5 and TRBJ1-5, with D unresolved. The CDR3 loop spans 14 amino acids. CDR1 is MNHEY, CDR2 SVGAGI, per germline. Trimming left V 0 bases short and J 2 bases short, with 5 bases between. This chain's CDR3 is CASSYSGGNQPQHF. The CDR3 DNA reads as TGTGCCAGCAGTTACTCGGGCGGCAATCAGCCCCAGCATTTT.

The gene calls are TRBV20-1 and TRBJ1-1; D gene uncertain. The CDR3 loop spans 8 amino acids. Germline assignment: CDR1 DFQATT and CDR2 SNEGSKA (reference sequence). V was shortened by 3 bases and J by 11 bases, with 4 bases between the two germline ends. CDR3 sequence (DNA): TGCAGTGCTAGGGAGGCTTTCTTT. It specifies CSAREAFF.

The genes are TRBV5-1 and TRBJ2-7; D perhaps matches TRBD1 (5 bases). CDR1 SGHRS and CDR2 YFSETQ come from the germline V gene. V lost 4 bases to trimming and J lost 3 bases, with 20 bases between them. The CDR3 contains 16 residues. The CDR3 coding sequence is TGCGCCAGCAGCACTGACGGCAGGGATTCCCGCTACGAGCAGTACTTC. It yields the protein CASSTDGRDSRYEQYF. Together with reference TRBV5-1 and TRBJ2-7, the CDR3 gives the full variable domain: KAGVTQTPRYLIKTRGQQVTLSCSPISGHRSVSWYQQTPGQGLQFLFEYFSETQRNKGNFPGRFSGRQFSNSRSEMNVSTLELGDSALYLCASSTDGRDSRYEQYFGPGTRLTVT.

The CDR3 nucleotides read TGTGCCAGCTCACGCACACAGAACACTGAAGCTTTCTTT. It specifies CASSRTQNTEAFF. The gene calls are TRBV18 and TRBJ1-1; D is uncertain. Trimming left V 4 bases short and J 1 base short, with 7 bases between. The CDR3 has 13 amino acids. Germline V gene lookup returns CDR1 KGHSH and CDR2 LQKENI.

The CDR3 protein is CASSQPTGNTDTQYF. The DNA for the CDR3 is TGCGCCAGCAGCCAACCGACAGGGAACACAGATACGCAGTATTTT. This sequence joins TRBV4-1 and TRBJ2-3; the match to TRBD1 covers 7 bases. The V gene end was trimmed by 2 bases and the J gene end by 2 bases; junction bases not matched to a gene: 4. Germline V CDR1 and CDR2: MGHRA, YSYEKL. The CDR3 has 15 residues.

The rearrangement links TRBV18 to TRBJ2-5; maybe TRBD1 (7 bases). V lost 3 bases, J lost 5 bases, and 19 bases lay in between. The CDR3 spans 16 residues. From germline, CDR1 is KGHSH and CDR2 LQKENI. CDR3 sequence: CASSPSQGGFRETQYF. The DNA of the CDR3 is TGTGCCAGCTCACCTTCCCAGGGGGGCTTCCGGGAGACCCAGTACTTC.

The chain recombines TRBV28 with TRBJ1-5; D may be TRBD1 (6 bases). CDR3 length equals 13 residues. Deletions cut 6 bases from V and 5 bases from J, with 11 bases between. CDR1 is MDHEN, CDR2 SYDVKM, per germline. The CDR3 DNA follows: TGTGCCAGCAGGAACAGGGTTTATCAGCCCCAGCATTTT. Translated, it gives CASRNRVYQPQHF.

The CDR3, as DNA: TGTGCCAGCAGCCCCGGGATCTACAATGAGCAGTTCTTC. Residues: CASSPGIYNEQFF. J is TRBJ2-1 and V is TRBV7-9; perhaps TRBD2 as D (5 bases). Per the germline V gene, CDR1 is SEHNR and CDR2 is FQNEAQ (reference sequence). The V gene lost 5 bases and the J gene lost 3 bases, with 8 bases spanning the gap. This CDR3 is 13 amino acids long.

The rearrangement joins TRBV28 to TRBJ1-1; tentatively, D is TRBD1 (6 bases). Between the trimmed V and J ends, which lost 8 bases and 4 bases, there was a span of 11 bases. Germline CDR1 MDHEN, CDR2 SYDVKM. This CDR3 is built from 12 residues. The CDR3 loop reads CASFEGGTEAFF. CDR3 in DNA: TGTGCCAGCTTCGAAGGGGGCACTGAAGCTTTCTTT.

The chain recombines TRBV5-5 with TRBJ1-2; D might be TRBD1 (5 bases). Germline V gives CDR1 SGHKS, CDR2 YYEKEE (reference sequence). CDR3 size: 14 residues. V gave up 1 base and J gave up 6 bases, with 13 bases separating them. CDR3 DNA sequence: TGTGCCAGCAGCTTGTCGGGGGTGGTTGATGGCTACACCTTC. Translated: CASSLSGVVDGYTF.

This sequence joins TRBV29-1 and TRBJ2-3; D may be TRBD2 (5 bases). The V end lost 4 bases, the J end lost 1 base, and 15 bases lay between the germline ends. The CDR3 consists of 15 residues. Germline V lookup: CDR1 SQVTM, CDR2 ANQGSEA. In nucleotides, the CDR3 is TGCAGCGTTGCTCCCTCCTCCGGGGGCACAGATACGCAGTATTTT. Translating gives CSVAPSSGGTDTQYF.

This clone was seen a few times. The J gene is TRBJ1-4, the V gene TRBV19; TRBD1 aligns across 8 bases. The V segment lost 6 bases and the J segment 8 bases; nucleotides outside the gene matches: 11. Germline V gene sequence: CDR1 LNHDA, CDR2 SQIVND (reference sequence). CDR3 size: 15 residues. The CDR3 loop reads CASSTRRTGLEKLFF. The DNA of the CDR3 is TGTGCCAGTAGCACCAGGAGGACAGGGCTAGAAAAACTGTTTTTT.

This clone has only one observation. V is TRBV5-1 and J is TRBJ2-2; possible D gene TRBD1, 5 bases. The CDR3 contains 13 residues. Germline lookup yields CDR1 SGHRS and CDR2 YFSETQ. V lost 4 bases to trimming and J lost 4 bases, with 8 bases between them. The CDR3 reads CASSRDSTGELFF. The CDR3 bases are TGCGCCAGCAGCAGAGACAGCACCGGGGAGCTGTTTTTT.

V is TRBV19 and J is TRBJ2-2; D not resolved. CDR3 length: 11 residues. Trimming removed 3 bases from V and 10 bases from J, with 6 bases in between. Germline V gene data show CDR1 as LNHDA and CDR2 as SQIVND (reference sequence). The CDR3 here is CASSMGPELFF. For the CDR3, the DNA is TGTGCCAGTAGTATGGGCCCGGAGCTGTTTTTT.

The chain carries TRBV6-5 and TRBJ1-1, with D hard to call. There are 14 residues in the CDR3. Between the trimmed V and J ends, which lost 2 bases and 5 bases, there was a span of 12 bases. The germline V gene encodes CDR1 MNHEY and CDR2 SVGAGI. DNA for the CDR3: TGTGCCAGCAGTTACCGAGAGGTTGGGACTGAAGCTTTCTTT. Translation gives CASSYREVGTEAFF.

To note about this clone: A read error may account for a junction end that differs from germline. V usage is TRBV7-7 and J usage is TRBJ2-3; TRBD1 agrees at 8 bases. The germline gives CDR1 SSHAT, CDR2 FNYEAQ (reference sequence). This CDR3 contains 16 residues. The CDR3 protein is CASSPGQGWGTDTQYF. Here the CDR3 DNA reads TGTGCTAGCAGCCCCGGACAGGGCTGGGGCACAGATACGCAGTATTTT.

This clone was picked up one time. The chain carries TRBV5-4 and TRBJ2-7; no clear D. Germline V gene sequence: CDR1 SGHNT, CDR2 YYREEE (reference sequence). The V end lost 4 bases, the J end lost 1 base, and 12 bases lay between the germline ends. The CDR3 spans 14 residues. CDR3 DNA sequence: TGTGCCAGCAGCCCATGGAGTCAGTCCTACGAGCAGTACTTC. This encodes CASSPWSQSYEQYF.

The chain recombines TRBV4-3 with TRBJ2-1, with 7 positions matching TRBD2. There are 16 residues in the CDR3. Per germline, CDR1 LGHNA and CDR2 YSLEER. Trimming took 0 bases from V and 1 from J; bases not matched to a gene: 3. The CDR3 region is CASSQDTGGSYNEQFF. The CDR3 DNA is TGCGCCAGCAGCCAAGATACGGGGGGATCCTACAATGAGCAGTTCTTC.

This chain uses TRBV7-9 with TRBJ1-4; no reliable D call. Per the germline V gene, CDR1 is SEHNR and CDR2 is FQNEAQ (reference sequence). Trimming took off 4 bases at V and 5 bases at J, with 14 bases between the two ends. The CDR3 sequence is 15 residues long. This chain's CDR3 is CASSSLLRENEKLFF. The DNA for the CDR3 is TGTGCCAGCAGCTCCCTTCTACGGGAGAATGAAAAACTGTTTTTT.

The chain couples TRBV5-1 to TRBJ1-2; 7 nucleotides line up with TRBD1. Germline V gene data show CDR1 as SGHRS and CDR2 as YFSETQ. Germline trimming cut 3 bases from V and 2 bases from J; bases unmatched to any gene: 4. CDR3 length equals 14 residues. The CDR3 loop reads CASSSGTANYGYTF. In nucleotides, the CDR3 is TGCGCCAGCAGCTCCGGGACAGCCAACTATGGCTACACCTTC.

In regard to this clone: Germline and junction disagree at one end, which may indicate a read error. This chain uses TRBV18 with TRBJ2-5; D perhaps matches TRBD2 (6 bases). This CDR3 contains 13 residues. Germline CDR1 and CDR2: KGHSH and LQKENI. The CDR3 reads CASSPGLQETQYF. CDR3 coding DNA: TGCGCCAGCTCACCGGGACTCCAAGAGACCCAGTACTTC.

This rearrangement joins TRBV28 to TRBJ2-7, with D maybe TRBD2 (6 bases). The ends were cut back, 8 bases at V and 3 bases at J, with 8 bases in the middle. CDR1 is MDHEN, CDR2 SYDVKM, per germline. The CDR3 consists of 11 residues. The CDR3 DNA is TGTGCCAGCTTGGGGGGCTACGAGCAGTACTTC. Its protein product is CASLGGYEQYF.